This is a list of T cell receptor beta chains from one sample in a study of T cells in Graves' hyperthyroidism and ophthalmopathy. TCRdb passed the multiplex PCR reads through MiXCR, listing each CDR3 protein once. The sample lists roughly 250,000 distinct CDR3 sequences, around 17% seen once, with 28% in the top ten. The sequenced sample was blood. The receptors shown here come from a woman under 30 with Graves' ophthalmopathy. Both conserved end residues are part of each CDR3. The D gene is left open where the match is weak. Where a row states a size, it is once, few, many or the class of an expanded clone; other rows omit it.

j_call d_call v_call clone_size cdr3_nt cdr3_aa
TRBJ1-1 TRBD1 TRBV9 many TGTGCCAGCAGCCCCCGTCCCGGGACAGGGCCGGCCACTGAAGCTTTCTTT CASSPRPGTGPATEAFF
TRBJ2-5 NA TRBV5-8 many TGTGCCAGCAGCTTGGAGAGTACTCAAGAGACCCAGTACTTC CASSLESTQETQYF
TRBJ2-5 NA TRBV6-2/TRBV6-3 many TGTGCCAGCAGTTGGACCCGAGAGACCCAGTACTTC CASSWTRETQYF
TRBJ1-2 TRBD1 TRBV5-1 many TGCGCCAGCAGCCCGGGACAGGGGGGCGTTGTCTATGGCTACACCTTC CASSPGQGGVVYGYTF
TRBJ1-5 TRBD1 TRBV28 NA TGTGCCAGCAGTTCTCTCGGGACAGGGTGGGATCAGCCCCAGCATTTT CASSSLGTGWDQPQHF
TRBJ1-1 TRBD1 TRBV5-6 many TGTGCCAGCAGGCGGCGGACAGGGGAAGCTTTCTTT CASRRRTGEAFF
TRBJ2-3 NA TRBV7-2 NA TGTGTCAGCAGCTTATATCGGCGGGACCGGGATACGCAGTATTTT CVSSLYRRDRDTQYF
TRBJ1-5 TRBD1 TRBV28 NA TGTGCCAGCAGTCTGGTTGTAGGGACAGGGGGAAGTCGGCAGCCCCAGCATTTT CASSLVVGTGGSRQPQHF
TRBJ1-1 TRBD1 TRBV4-1 few TGCGCCAGCAGTAGCGGACAGGGATTTGAAGCTTTCTTT CASSSGQGFEAFF
TRBJ2-5 TRBD1 TRBV13 many TGTGCCAGCGGACAGGGTAGTGAAGAGACCCAGTACTTC CASGQGSEETQYF
TRBJ1-2 TRBD1 TRBV5-6 many TGTGCCAGCAGCTCCCATACAGGGGCCTATGGCTACACCTTC CASSSHTGAYGYTF
TRBJ2-7 NA TRBV11-2 many TGTGCCAGCAGCTTCAGGGAAGGGTCCTACGAGCAGTACTTC CASSFREGSYEQYF
TRBJ1-1 NA TRBV9 many TGTGCCAGCAGCGTAGGCCCCAGTCCGAGCACTGAAGCTTTCTTT CASSVGPSPSTEAFF
TRBJ2-2 NA TRBV6-1 many TGTGCCAGCAACGAGGGGTTTGGCACCGGGGAGCTGTTTTTT CASNEGFGTGELFF
TRBJ2-7 TRBD2 TRBV20-1 many TGCAGTGCTAGAAAACTAGCGGGTGCATACGAGCAGTACTTC CSARKLAGAYEQYF
TRBJ2-2 NA TRBV30 many TGTGCCTGGAGTGTATTTAAGGAAAGTGGCGGGCTCCGGGAGCTGTTTTTT CAWSVFKESGGLRELFF
TRBJ2-7 NA TRBV19 NA TGTGCCAGTAGTATGAAGAACGAGCAGTACTTC CASSMKNEQYF
TRBJ1-2 NA TRBV9 many TGTGCCAGCAGCGTAGCAGGGTACACTAACTATGGCTACACCTTC CASSVAGYTNYGYTF
TRBJ1-6 TRBD1 TRBV6-1 many TGTGCCAGCAGTGAAAGACAGGGTTTAACACCCCTCCACTTT CASSERQGLTPLHF
TRBJ2-3 TRBD2 TRBV30 many TGTGCCTGGAGACTAGCGGGGAGCACAGATACGCAGTATTTT CAWRLAGSTDTQYF
TRBJ2-7 NA TRBV28 many TGTGCCAGCACCTACGACAGAATTTCCTACGAGCAGTACTTC CASTYDRISYEQYF
TRBJ2-7 TRBD1 TRBV2 many TGTGCCAGCAGGGGGACAGGATACTACGAGCAGTACTTC CASRGTGYYEQYF
TRBJ2-2 TRBD2 TRBV6-1 many TGTGGCTCAAAAAAGGGACTAGCGGGGGGCCTGAACACCGGGGAGCTGTTTTTT CGSKKGLAGGLNTGELFF
TRBJ1-5 NA TRBV7-8 NA TGTGCCAGCAGCTTGACAGGTCATAGCAATCAGCCCCAGCATTTT CASSLTGHSNQPQHF
TRBJ2-3 NA TRBV2 many TGTGCCAGCAGTTTTCATTCAAGGACGCCCAGCACAGATACGCAGTATTTT CASSFHSRTPSTDTQYF
TRBJ1-1 TRBD1 TRBV28 many TGTGCCAGCAGTTTCGGACAGGGGCTGAACACTGAAGCTTTCTTT CASSFGQGLNTEAFF
TRBJ1-5 TRBD1 TRBV20-1 many TGCAGTGCTAGAGACTCGGGACAGGGGGCCAATCAGCCCCAGCATTTT CSARDSGQGANQPQHF
TRBJ2-3 TRBD1 TRBV7-9 many TGTGCCAGCAGCCTTCGGACAGGGACAGCAGATACGCAGTATTTT CASSLRTGTADTQYF
TRBJ1-2 TRBD1 TRBV9 many TGTGCCAGCAGCGTAGCAGGGGGTCCTTCTAGCTACACCTTC CASSVAGGPSSYTF
TRBJ2-7 NA TRBV9 many TGTGCCAGCAGCCCGCCCTACGAGCAGTACTTC CASSPPYEQYF
TRBJ2-2 NA TRBV7-9 many TGTGCCAGCAGCTTAGGGGACCATCCGAACACCGGGGAGCTGTTTTTT CASSLGDHPNTGELFF
TRBJ2-3 NA TRBV28 many TGTGCCAGCAGTTTATGGGGGAGTTACCCAGATACGCAGTATTTT CASSLWGSYPDTQYF
TRBJ2-5 TRBD2 TRBV20-1 many TGCAGTGTAGTGAGGGGTAGCGGGAGTTATCAAGAGACCCAGTACTTC CSVVRGSGSYQETQYF
TRBJ2-1 NA TRBV29-1 NA TGCAGCGTAGCGGAGAGCTCCTACAATGAGCAGTTCTTC CSVAESSYNEQFF
TRBJ2-7 NA TRBV5-1 many TGCGCCAGCAGCTTCGGGACGGGAGCTACCTACGAGCAGTACTTC CASSFGTGATYEQYF
TRBJ1-2 TRBD1 TRBV6-1 many TGTGCCAGCAGTTCTTTACAGGGGGCCGGTGGCTACACCTTC CASSSLQGAGGYTF
TRBJ1-1 NA TRBV30 few TGTGCCTGGAGTTACGGACAGTTGAACACTGAAGCTTTCTTT CAWSYGQLNTEAFF
TRBJ1-5 NA TRBV19 NA TGTGCCAGTAGTATGAGGGAGAGCAATCAGTCCCAGCATTTT CASSMRESNQSQHF
TRBJ1-5 NA TRBV2 many TGTGCCAGCAGTGAAGCTGCAGGGGAACAGCCCCAGCATTTT CASSEAAGEQPQHF
TRBJ2-3 NA TRBV4-1 many TGCGCCAGCAGCCAAGGGAGCGGTCCTAGCACAGATACGCAGTATTTT CASSQGSGPSTDTQYF
TRBJ2-7 TRBD1 TRBV7-8 many TGTGCCAGCACCCCGGGACAGGGTTTCCACGAGCAGTACTTC CASTPGQGFHEQYF
TRBJ1-1 NA TRBV7-9 NA TGTGCCAGCAGCTTCGAGGGCGTGGGGGCTGAAGCTTTCTTT CASSFEGVGAEAFF
TRBJ1-2 NA TRBV5-4 once TGTGCCAGCAACATAATGTGGGGGGGCTATGGCTACACCTTC CASNIMWGGYGYTF
TRBJ1-2 TRBD1 TRBV20-1 few TGCAGTGCTAGAAGGGACAGTCGGGCGGGCTACACCTTC CSARRDSRAGYTF
TRBJ1-1 TRBD1 TRBV6-2/TRBV6-3 many TGTGCCAGCAGTAGCCCCCCGACAGGGCACACTGAAGCTTTCTTT CASSSPPTGHTEAFF